Sequencing of this T cell receptor beta chain was carried out in a study of blood T cells in healthy people across ages. Total RNA extracted from each sample amounted to at least 5 micrograms. Study observations and caveats: Both naive CD4+ cell counts and diversity were greater in long-lived donors than in aged donors. Diversity estimates from one million T cells were considered underestimates.

Germline lookup yields CDR1 DFQATT and CDR2 SNEGSKA (reference sequence). CDR3 length: 14 residues. PCR was performed a second time for 7 to 11 cycles using a sample-barcoded 5' primer and a J-beta primer mix. Through a template-switch adaptor with 12 random nucleotides, each cDNA molecule received a tag. TCRdb redid the calling of the 5' RACE reads with MiXCR, one entry per CDR3 protein. The table lists some 1.8 million distinct CDR3 sequences, approximately 39% of them singletons. This clonotype was detected a few times. Its antigen is currently unknown. Sequencing input: blood. The chain is built from TRBV20-1 and TRBJ2-4, with 10 nucleotides matching TRBD2. The J call may be in error: the DNA end matches TRBJ2-7 better. The receptor comes from a human donor in good health. Here the CDR3 reads CSARRLAGDNEQYF. CDR3 DNA sequence: TGCAGTGCTAGACGCCTAGCGGGAGACAACGAGCAGTACTTC.